This section outlines one T cell receptor (beta chain) sequence together with its context. Its cognate antigen is unknown. This record comes from a study of T cell responses to AZD1222 COVID-19 vaccine. The repertoire was sequenced with immunoSEQ multiplex PCR; TCRdb's copy has only in-frame clones and lacks some. This table holds 150,000 to 200,000 clones, about 93% found once. The CDR3 covers 16 residues. The germline gives CDR1 MNHNY, CDR2 SVGAGI (reference sequence). The V and J ends lost 0 bases and 6 bases respectively, with 15 bases between them. Study-level points and caveats: Spike-wide coverage was observed for vaccine-associated CD4 TCRs, with dominant responses at 160-218 and 743-854.

The starting material was peripheral blood, obtained on day 0 of AZD1222 vaccination. The V gene is TRBV6-6, the J gene TRBJ1-3, with D possibly TRBD1 on 6 matching bases. The receptor was isolated from an adult in good health. The CDR3 nucleotides are TGTGCCAGCAGTTACTCTGGGGGCTGGGGAGAAAACACCATATATTTT. This sequence encodes CASSYSGGWGENTIYF.